This T cell receptor (beta chain) was sequenced during a study of control samples from healthy donors and cancer patients. V lost 1 base and J 5 bases, leaving 12 bases between the germline ends. The CDR3 loop spans 14 amino acids. The germline gives CDR1 SGHNT, CDR2 YENEEA. The assay was immunoSEQ multiplex PCR, and TCRdb's table has in-frame clones only and misses some. The data contain about 130,000 clones, over 75% of them seen just once; the ten biggest clones take up roughly 3.2%. Sequencing was carried out using blood. The clonotype was recovered from a man aged 50 to 60 in good health. The V call is TRBV11-3, the J call TRBJ2-7; D is ambiguous. The CDR3 nucleotides are TGTGCCAGCAGCTTAGGAGTCTCCGGCGACGAGCAGTACTTC. Encoded protein: CASSLGVSGDEQYF. The full variable domain, in which reference TRBV11-3 and TRBJ2-7 provide the parts outside the CDR3, is EAGVVQSPRYKIIEKKQPVAFWCNPISGHNTLYWYLQNLGQGPELLIRYENEEAVDDSQLPKDRFSAERLKGVDSTLKIQPAELGDSAVYLCASSLGVSGDEQYFGPGTRLTVT.